Listed below are T cell receptor beta chains from one sample, sequenced in a study of T cell changes during pregnancy in multiple sclerosis. Here immunoSEQ multiplex PCR was the method, and the copy in TCRdb shows in-frame clones only, minus some. The table has tens of thousands of clones, around 92% seen once. Sequencing was performed on peripheral blood, taken after pregnancy. The origin of the receptors is a female donor in good health, enrolled as a control in a pregnancy study. Each CDR3 is given with its conserved first and last residue. The order of the fields is D gene, J gene, V gene, clone size, CDR3 DNA, CDR3 protein. A D gene is named only where the DNA matches it firmly. Where a row states a size, it is once, few, many or the class of an expanded clone; other rows omit it.

d_gene: NA; j_gene: TRBJ1-1; v_gene: TRBV30; abundance: NA; CDR3nt: TGTGCCTGGAAACCCACTAACTTTGAAGCTTTCTTT; CDR3aa: CAWKPTNFEAFF
d_gene: NA; j_gene: TRBJ1-2; v_gene: TRBV7-3; abundance: NA; CDR3nt: TGTGCCAGCAGCCCCGGGGGGAGGGTTAACTATGGCTACACCTTC; CDR3aa: CASSPGGRVNYGYTF
d_gene: NA; j_gene: TRBJ2-5; v_gene: TRBV5-1; abundance: NA; CDR3nt: TGCGCCAGCAGCCTGGACGGGGGGCCCCAAGAGACCCAGTACTTC; CDR3aa: CASSLDGGPQETQYF
d_gene: NA; j_gene: TRBJ2-6; v_gene: TRBV11-2; abundance: NA; CDR3nt: TGTGCCAGCAGCTTAGGTGAGGTTGGGGCCAACGTCCTGACTTTC; CDR3aa: CASSLGEVGANVLTF
d_gene: TRBD1; j_gene: TRBJ1-1; v_gene: TRBV6-1; abundance: NA; CDR3nt: TGTGCGGCACAGGGGGCATCTGAAGCTTTCTTT; CDR3aa: CAAQGASEAFF
d_gene: NA; j_gene: TRBJ2-3; v_gene: TRBV9; abundance: NA; CDR3nt: TGTGCCAGCAGCTGGCGGGCGGAGACGATGAGCACAGATACGCAGTATTTT; CDR3aa: CASSWRAETMSTDTQYF
d_gene: NA; j_gene: TRBJ2-3; v_gene: TRBV6-1; abundance: NA; CDR3nt: TGTGCCAGCAGCAACCGGGACACCTCCACAGATACGCAGTATTTT; CDR3aa: CASSNRDTSTDTQYF
d_gene: TRBD2; j_gene: TRBJ2-7; v_gene: TRBV19; abundance: NA; CDR3nt: TGTGCCAGTAGTATTCGCAGCGGGGGGGTCTCCTACGAGCAGTACTTC; CDR3aa: CASSIRSGGVSYEQYF
d_gene: TRBD1; j_gene: TRBJ1-5; v_gene: TRBV7-9; abundance: NA; CDR3nt: TGTGCCAGCAGCCAAGACAGGGGGAATCAGCCCCAGCATTTT; CDR3aa: CASSQDRGNQPQHF
d_gene: NA; j_gene: TRBJ2-2; v_gene: TRBV10-2; abundance: NA; CDR3nt: TGCGCCAGCAGTGAGACGGGTCCGAACACCGGGGAGCTGTTTTTT; CDR3aa: CASSETGPNTGELFF
d_gene: TRBD2; j_gene: TRBJ2-5; v_gene: TRBV9; abundance: NA; CDR3nt: TGTGCCAGCAGCGTAGAAGCGGGGGAGGAGACCCAGTACTTC; CDR3aa: CASSVEAGEETQYF
d_gene: TRBD1; j_gene: TRBJ1-5; v_gene: TRBV9; abundance: NA; CDR3nt: TGTGCCAGCAGCGTAGAAGGGGGCGGTCAGCCCCAGCATTTT; CDR3aa: CASSVEGGGQPQHF
d_gene: NA; j_gene: TRBJ2-2; v_gene: TRBV4-3; abundance: NA; CDR3nt: TGCGCCAGCAGCCAGCGATCGGGCACCGGGGAGCTGTTTTTT; CDR3aa: CASSQRSGTGELFF
d_gene: TRBD1; j_gene: TRBJ2-1; v_gene: TRBV4-1; abundance: NA; CDR3nt: TGCGCCAGCAGCCAAGATTGGGACAGGGGGCGGAATGAGCAGTTCTTC; CDR3aa: CASSQDWDRGRNEQFF
d_gene: TRBD1; j_gene: TRBJ1-3; v_gene: TRBV7-9; abundance: NA; CDR3nt: TGTGCCAGCGGGACAGGGAAGGGGGACTCTGGAAACACCATATATTTT; CDR3aa: CASGTGKGDSGNTIYF
d_gene: NA; j_gene: TRBJ2-7; v_gene: TRBV7-9; abundance: NA; CDR3nt: TGTGCCAGCAGCTTACAGACGGGTGGCGAGCAGTACTTC; CDR3aa: CASSLQTGGEQYF
d_gene: NA; j_gene: TRBJ1-5; v_gene: TRBV28; abundance: NA; CDR3nt: TGTGCCAGCAGTTTACCGCTCGGGAATCAGCCCCAGCATTTT; CDR3aa: CASSLPLGNQPQHF
d_gene: NA; j_gene: TRBJ2-3; v_gene: TRBV11-3; abundance: NA; CDR3nt: TGTGCCAGCAGCTCTGGGGGGGCGACAGATACGCAGTATTTT; CDR3aa: CASSSGGATDTQYF
d_gene: TRBD1; j_gene: TRBJ2-3; v_gene: TRBV10-2; abundance: NA; CDR3nt: TGCGCCAGCAGTCTTTACGGGACAGGCGGTCCCACAGATACGCAGTATTTT; CDR3aa: CASSLYGTGGPTDTQYF
d_gene: NA; j_gene: TRBJ2-6; v_gene: TRBV5-1; abundance: NA; CDR3nt: TGCGCCAGCAGCTTGAGACAGCAGGACTCTGGGGCCAACGTCCTGACTTTC; CDR3aa: CASSLRQQDSGANVLTF
d_gene: TRBD1; j_gene: TRBJ1-1; v_gene: TRBV7-3; abundance: NA; CDR3nt: TGTGCCAGCAGCTCGGAGGGACAGCTTGAAGCTTTCTTT; CDR3aa: CASSSEGQLEAFF
d_gene: NA; j_gene: TRBJ1-1; v_gene: TRBV10-3; abundance: NA; CDR3nt: TGTGCCATCAGGAACCGTGGAGGGGACACTGAAGCTTTCTTT; CDR3aa: CAIRNRGGDTEAFF
d_gene: TRBD2; j_gene: TRBJ2-1; v_gene: TRBV11-2; abundance: NA; CDR3nt: TGTGCCAGCGGCCGACTAGCTGGCGACAATGAGCAGTTCTTC; CDR3aa: CASGRLAGDNEQFF
d_gene: NA; j_gene: TRBJ1-2; v_gene: TRBV5-1; abundance: NA; CDR3nt: TGCGCCAGCAGCCCACCGGGGAGTTATGGCTACACCTTC; CDR3aa: CASSPPGSYGYTF
d_gene: NA; j_gene: TRBJ2-1; v_gene: TRBV27; abundance: once; CDR3nt: TGTGCCAGCACCAGGGGGGCCTACAATGAGCAGTTCTTC; CDR3aa: CASTRGAYNEQFF
d_gene: TRBD2; j_gene: TRBJ2-1; v_gene: TRBV11-2; abundance: NA; CDR3nt: TGTGCCAGCAGCGGGACTAGCGGGGGGAGCTCCTACAATGAGCAGTTCTTC; CDR3aa: CASSGTSGGSSYNEQFF
d_gene: TRBD1; j_gene: TRBJ1-3; v_gene: TRBV18; abundance: NA; CDR3nt: TGTGCCAGCTCACCCCCCGGACAGGGAAGTTCTGGAAACACCATATATTTT; CDR3aa: CASSPPGQGSSGNTIYF
d_gene: NA; j_gene: TRBJ2-7; v_gene: TRBV27; abundance: NA; CDR3nt: TGTGCCAGCAGTTTATGGCGAGGGTACCACGAGCAGTACTTC; CDR3aa: CASSLWRGYHEQYF
d_gene: NA; j_gene: TRBJ1-4; v_gene: TRBV19; abundance: NA; CDR3nt: TGTGCCAGTAAATTAGAGGGGAGGGGAAAACTGTTTTTT; CDR3aa: CASKLEGRGKLFF
d_gene: TRBD2; j_gene: TRBJ2-3; v_gene: TRBV7-2; abundance: NA; CDR3nt: TGTGCCAGCAGCGGTAGCGGGGGCCTAGCCTTCACAGATACGCAGTATTTT; CDR3aa: CASSGSGGLAFTDTQYF